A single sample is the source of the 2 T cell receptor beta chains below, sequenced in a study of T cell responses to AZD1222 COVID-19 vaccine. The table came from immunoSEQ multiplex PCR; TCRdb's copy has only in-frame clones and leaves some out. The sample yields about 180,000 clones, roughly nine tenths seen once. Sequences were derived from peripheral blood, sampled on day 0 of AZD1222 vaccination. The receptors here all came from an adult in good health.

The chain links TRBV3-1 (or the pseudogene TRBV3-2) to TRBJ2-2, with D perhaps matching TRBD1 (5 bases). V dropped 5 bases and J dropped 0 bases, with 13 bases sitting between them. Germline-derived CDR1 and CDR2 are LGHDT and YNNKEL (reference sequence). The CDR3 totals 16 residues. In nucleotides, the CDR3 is TGTGCCAGCAGCTCACCCGACAGACCGAACACCGGGGAGCTGTTTTTT. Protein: CASSSPDRPNTGELFF.

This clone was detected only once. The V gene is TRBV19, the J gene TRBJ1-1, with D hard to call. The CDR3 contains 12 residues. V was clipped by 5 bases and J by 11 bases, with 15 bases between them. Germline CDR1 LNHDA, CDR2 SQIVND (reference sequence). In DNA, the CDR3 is TGTGCCAGTAGTCCAGGACCCGGCGGGGCTTTCTTT. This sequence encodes CASSPGPGGAFF.